Sequencing of this TCR beta chain was carried out in a study of blood T cell repertoires in COVID-19. Study-wide context: Material from acute and convalescent COVID-19 was sourced from the United States, Italy and Spain. T cells, B-cell-depleted T cells, or PBMCs provided the cDNA or gDNA that served as material.

Under the authors' procedure: Researchers report that nucleated cell counts were estimated from reference gene primer amplification. Generated by immunoSEQ multiplex PCR, the TCRdb table keeps only in-frame clones and is missing some. Clone size and V and J calls were adopted from that table, with D and trimming inferred from the DNA. The sample shows 100,000 to 150,000 clones, about three quarters of them seen only once. The length of the CDR3 is 15 residues. The germline gives CDR1 SGHTA, CDR2 FQGNSA. V lost 1 base, J lost 4 bases, and 11 bases lay in between. V and J are TRBV7-2 and TRBJ1-5, with a possible D match to TRBD1 (6 bases). The sequence came from a human donor with acute or convalescent COVID-19. The donor label of this sample is uncertain. The sequenced sample was peripheral blood. The CDR3 bases are TGTGCCAGCAGCTTAGGGACAGTAAATAATCAGCCCCAGCATTTT. This encodes CASSLGTVNNQPQHF.